This passage covers 13 T cell receptor beta chains from one sample sequenced in a study of OX40 agonist ivuxolimab in advanced cancers. The assay was immunoSEQ multiplex PCR, and TCRdb's table has in-frame clones only and misses some. The sample contains fewer than 200,000 clones, under 95% of which appear only once. The sample here was CD4+ or CD8+ T cells sorted from blood, taken in a trial of the OX40 agonist ivuxolimab. The receptors were sampled from an adult with an advanced solid tumor such as melanoma, head and neck, liver or kidney cancer.

The gene calls are TRBV6-5 and TRBJ2-3; no firm D call. Germline CDR1 MNHEY, CDR2 SVGAGI. V was trimmed by 2 bases and J by 8 bases, leaving 17 bases between them. The CDR3 consists of 15 residues. The CDR3 is CASSYPSRGSGTQYF. CDR3 DNA sequence: TGTGCCAGCAGTTACCCATCGAGAGGCTCCGGTACGCAGTATTTT.

The chain combines TRBV19 with TRBJ2-2; 10 bases fit TRBD1. V gave up 5 bases and J gave up 2 bases; unmatched junction bases: 5. CDR3 size: 16 residues. The germline V gene encodes CDR1 LNHDA and CDR2 SQIVND (reference sequence). The CDR3 protein is CASSQRDRGNTGELFF. Here the CDR3 DNA reads TGTGCCAGTAGTCAACGGGACAGGGGTAACACCGGGGAGCTGTTTTTT.

This chain joins TRBV6-6 and TRBJ1-4; D is unresolved. The CDR3 covers 12 residues. Per the germline V gene, CDR1 is MNHNY and CDR2 is SVGAGI (reference sequence). Trimming left V 10 bases short and J 4 bases short, with 10 bases between. This CDR3 reads CATHGLNEKLFF. As DNA, the CDR3 is TGTGCCACCCACGGCCTTAATGAAAAACTGTTTTTT.

V gene TRBV5-1 combines with J gene TRBJ1-2; 8 bases agree with TRBD1. Per germline, CDR1 SGHRS and CDR2 YFSETQ. Trimming at V came to 4 bases and at J to 0 bases, leaving 5 bases not matched to a gene. The CDR3 totals 15 residues. CDR3: CASSVHRGTNYGYTF. DNA for the CDR3: TGCGCCAGCAGCGTCCACAGGGGGACTAACTATGGCTACACCTTC.

Only a few counts were recorded for this clone. J is TRBJ2-6 and V is TRBV27; the D is unclear. Germline V gives CDR1 MNHEY, CDR2 SMNVEV (reference sequence). The CDR3 consists of 15 residues. V lost 6 bases, J lost 0 bases, and 9 bases lay in between. CDR3 DNA: TGTGCCAGCAGGCAGATCTCCTCTGGGGCCAACGTCCTGACTTTC. This translates into CASRQISSGANVLTF.

The chain combines TRBV10-3 with TRBJ1-4; the D is unclear. The CDR3 sequence is 17 residues long. Germline V lookup: CDR1 ENHRY, CDR2 SYGVKD. Trimming removed 5 bases at V and 2 bases at J, with 18 bases between. CDR3 amino acids: CAISPSTLRGTNEKLFF. The DNA for the CDR3 is TGTGCCATCAGTCCCTCCACACTAAGAGGGACTAATGAAAAACTGTTTTTT.

This clone was detected only once. This sequence joins TRBV28 and TRBJ2-5, with D possibly matching TRBD2 (6 bases). The CDR3 loop spans 14 amino acids. Germline assignment: CDR1 MDHEN and CDR2 SYDVKM. V was trimmed by 3 bases and J by 0 bases, leaving 8 bases between them. The CDR3 sequence is CASSFGGNQETQYF. In DNA, the CDR3 is TGTGCCAGCAGTTTCGGAGGGAACCAAGAGACCCAGTACTTC.

The J gene is TRBJ1-5, the V gene TRBV6-6; D uncertain. The CDR3 loop spans 15 amino acids. The V gene's germline CDR1 is MNHNY and CDR2 SVGAGI (reference sequence). Trimming pared 6 bases from V and 5 bases from J, leaving 17 bases between. CDR3 region: CASRIRATTDQPQHF. The DNA for the CDR3 is TGTGCCAGCAGGATACGGGCCACAACCGATCAGCCCCAGCATTTT.

The chain carries TRBV2 and TRBJ1-2; TRBD1 matches 7 bases. Germline assignment: CDR1 SNHLY and CDR2 FYNNEI. J was trimmed by 8 bases and V by 5 bases; bases with no gene match: 8. This CDR3 has 13 amino acids. This CDR3 is CASSPGQEWGYTF. The CDR3 bases are TGTGCCAGCAGTCCTGGACAGGAATGGGGCTACACCTTC.

The chain joins TRBV7-2 to TRBJ2-7; D might be TRBD2 (6 bases). Trimming removed 2 bases from V and 4 bases from J, with 9 bases in between. Germline V lookup: CDR1 SGHTA, CDR2 FQGNSA. CDR3 length equals 13 residues. The CDR3 DNA follows: TGTGCCAGCAGCTTATCTGGGGGGTACGAGCAGTACTTC. This translates into CASSLSGGYEQYF.

V gene TRBV5-1 combines with J gene TRBJ2-5; the D is unclear. V lost 7 bases to trimming and J lost 2 bases, with 9 bases between them. Germline V gene sequence: CDR1 SGHRS, CDR2 YFSETQ. This CDR3 contains 12 residues. In DNA, the CDR3 is TGCGCCAGCGGGCCTTCGCAAGAGACCCAGTACTTC. Protein product: CASGPSQETQYF. Full variable domain (remainder filled in from reference TRBV5-1 and TRBJ2-5): KAGVTQTPRYLIKTRGQQVTLSCSPISGHRSVSWYQQTPGQGLQFLFEYFSETQRNKGNFPGRFSGRQFSNSRSEMNVSTLELGDSALYLCASGPSQETQYFGPGTRLLVL.

The chain carries TRBV29-1 and TRBJ1-2; D is undetermined. Deletions cut 5 bases from V and 8 bases from J, with 3 bases between. Germline V lookup: CDR1 SQVTM, CDR2 ANQGSEA. CDR3 length equals 8 residues. The CDR3 DNA is TGCAGCGTTAAGGGCTACACCTTC. This gives the protein CSVKGYTF. Looking up the rest from reference TRBV29-1 and TRBJ1-2 gives the full variable domain: SAVISQKPSRDICQRGTSLTIQCQVDSQVTMMFWYRQQPGQSLTLIATANQGSEATYESGFVIDKFPISRPNLTFSTLTVSNMSPEDSSIYLCSVKGYTFGSGTRLTVV.

J is TRBJ2-7 and V is TRBV6-6, with unresolved D. Trimming pared 6 bases from V and 7 bases from J, leaving 13 bases between. Germline CDR1 is MNHNY and CDR2 is SVGAGI (reference sequence). This CDR3 has 12 residues. CDR3 in amino acids: CASSYDRSEQYF. CDR3 coding DNA: TGTGCCAGCAGCTATGACCGTAGTGAGCAGTACTTC.